The source of this TCR beta chain is a study of cytomegalovirus exposure and HLA in healthy donors (dated by TCRdb to about 2017). About the investigation overall: An earlier analysis of 587 of the donors reported approximately 260 Gb of sequence data and 117 million unique TCR beta sequences obtained from 150 million to 200 million T cells. Approximately 300 gigabases of sequencing data and around 80 million unique TCR sequences made up an early release that covered several hundred HLA-typed donors. Of the 398 genotyped donors, about 80% fell in the genetic ancestry cluster associated with self-reported Caucasian donors. The study was designed to test whether signatures of past pathogen exposure could be identified by cataloging public T cell receptors. The study used immunosequencing to profile the T cell repertoires of some 600 subjects and linked those repertoires to cytomegalovirus serostatus. Besides the first cohort of about 730 subjects, a separate validation cohort made up of 120 different subjects was used. To predict cytomegalovirus infection status, the study brought together high-throughput TCR immunosequencing, statistical association of individual TCRs with disease status, and machine learning. A later analysis re-examined previously published TCR beta repertoires from several hundred donors and added high-resolution HLA genotyping to investigate patterns of TCR occurrence. The later analysis used no new phenotypic data to find candidate immune exposures, relying instead on TCR beta sequences and their occurrence across donors. An earlier analysis of 587 of the donors applied high-throughput TCR beta sequencing to assess whether each TCR beta V gene segment acted as functional or pseudogenic. Donor age, sex, ethnicity and CMV serostatus were collected together with the repertoire data. Genome-wide SNP genotypes for about 55% of the 666 donors were used in a later genetic analysis, which treated that subset as a discovery cohort. All discovery cohort repertoires had been generated on a single sequencing platform. HLA typing covered class I and class II loci at four-digit resolution. The number of typed donors differed by locus: 629-630 for A, B, C, DRB1 and DQB1; approximately 540 for DQA1; roughly 600 for DPA1; and some 450 for DPB1. A handful of DR-DQ haplotypes were handled as single units for association and clustering because linkage in the cohort was strong. Across 398 genotyped donors of the cohort, an average of about 200,000 unique TCR beta nucleotide sequences per donor were sequenced, and approximately 17% of those sequences were non-productive.

Libraries were built with the immunoSEQ multiplex PCR assay. For the multiplex PCR, a mixture combining 60 forward primers for TCR Vbeta segments and 13 reverse primers for TCR Jbeta segments was used. The CDR3 region of rearranged TCR beta genes was amplified from genomic DNA with a multiplex PCR assay. Amplified TCR beta libraries were sequenced as 87-base-pair reads on the Illumina HiSeq System. In the paper's pipeline: A later analysis counted approximately 84 million unique TCR beta chains across the approximately 700 repertoires, and 10 million to 11 million of these chains were shared by at least two donors. Raw reads were error-corrected and collapsed into unique sequences by a nearest-neighbor algorithm in which closely related sequences were merged to remove PCR and sequencing errors. V, D and J gene segments were assigned by aligning CDR3 sequences to IMGT reference sequences. Each retained sequence needed at least a six-nucleotide match to both a V gene segment and a J gene segment. A rearrangement counted as productive if the CDR3 had no stop codons and remained in frame with V and J, and every other rearrangement counted as non-productive. Following IMGT convention, CDR3 was defined as the stretch from the second conserved V-encoded cysteine to the conserved J-encoded phenylalanine. In an earlier analysis of 500 to 650 of the donors, sequences lacking an unambiguous match to a single V gene segment were excluded. An earlier analysis of some 500 of the donors classified V segments as functional when productive rearrangements were above 56.7% and as segregating when the standard deviation between donors was above 5%. A statistical classification framework was built to diagnose cytomegalovirus status from the catalog of TCR beta chain sequences. In a later analysis, TCR nucleotide sequences were compared against IMGT/GENE-DB human TR gene sequences so that V and J genes could be assigned. In a later analysis, CDR3 sequences and most-parsimonious VDJ recombination scenarios were assigned using the TCRdist pipeline. A later analysis defined each TCR beta chain by its CDR3 amino acid sequence plus V-gene family, and excluded reads lacking a unique V-gene family. As a way to deal with suspected cross-contamination and a sequencing artifact, a later analysis dropped 450 to 600 nucleotide sequences that were highly shared and had low generation probability. A later analysis calculated a clonal expansion index for each public chain from normalized within-repertoire ranks of inferred template counts. In a later analysis, generation probabilities were computed with a VDJ recombination model fitted to out-of-frame rearrangements, and the resulting probabilities were checked against IGoR. In a later analysis, hypergeometric tests were used to score TCR-TCR, TCR-HLA and TCR-CMV co-occurrence, with a repertoire-size bias correction applied to TCR pairs. To estimate false discovery rates, a later analysis permuted the HLA or CMV assignments 20 times. In a later analysis, co-occurring TCRs were grouped using DBSCAN, and TCRdist sequence similarity was added for clustering within HLA-allele-positive subsets. Repertoires with fewer than 30,000 or more than 120,000 public chains were left out of co-occurrence clustering, as were about five repertoires with anomalous nucleotide sharing. This is the immuneACCESS table as TCRdb keeps it, with only in-frame sequences that have V and J called. A part of the clones is gone; compared with another copy, unresolved V genes explain less than half, and the rest is unexplained. From that table come the V and J calls and clone size; the DNA was used to work out D and trimming. Within this sample are about 37,000 clones, with around 82% of them counted one time only. Jointly, the top ten make up more than 9% of the sample.

V loses 3 bases at its end and J loses 7 bases; junction bases beyond the gene matches: 13. CDR1 and CDR2 were assigned from the germline V gene (reference sequence) as LNHDA and SQIVND. From its cysteine to its phenylalanine, the CDR3 spans 18 amino acids. The CDR3 DNA has 54 bases and is translated from base 1. Study-wide findings and limitations: In this cohort, only TCR beta chains were sequenced, and detectable features were limited by the absence of alpha or paired-chain data. A later analysis associated 16,951 TCR beta sequences with specific HLA alleles at a false discovery rate of 0.05. It was suggested by the authors that the approach could potentially be generalized to other disease states and immunological phenotypes. When HLA alleles, especially DR and DQ, strongly co-occurred, attributing TCR associations to individual alleles was difficult. An association between a missense DCLRE1C variant and V-gene and J-gene trimming of TCR beta chains was found in a later genetic analysis and replicated in an independent cohort. Because counts were too low, more than 15 rarely observed V segments, including chromosome 9 orphons, were left out of the earlier analysis of 500 to 750 of the donors. A later analysis found that HLA-associated TCR beta chains were more clonally expanded and had lower generation probabilities than equally common non-associated chains. The classifier was reported to diagnose cytomegalovirus status with high specificity and sensitivity in both the original and validation cohorts. According to a later analysis, most CMV-associated TCR beta chains appeared to be HLA-restricted, and the HLA associations seemed to be driven largely by CMV exposure. Linkage disequilibrium might explain the correlated functional status among segregating V segments, but an unknown experimental factor could not be excluded. In a later genetic analysis, fewer N-insertions in productive TCRs were reported among donors in an Asian-associated ancestry cluster than the approximately 710-donor mean. Most TCR sequences were seen in very few donors, while some public TCRs were found in many individuals. In vitro tests confirmed that a few of the cytomegalovirus-associated TCR beta chains recognize cytomegalovirus antigens. The study listed 150 to 200 TCR beta chains as associated with cytomegalovirus. An earlier analysis of several hundred of the donors showed that most TCR beta V segments appeared in productive rearrangements either about 87% or about 30% of the time, which broadly matched IMGT annotations. Sequencing depth was assumed to be roughly uniform across donors in the presence/absence analyses, though that assumption may not hold. A later analysis found that TCR association rates varied across HLA loci, with DRB1 alleles showing the most associated TCRs and HLA-C alleles the fewest. The only immune exposure information available for the cohort was CMV serostatus. A further reported finding was that TCR beta sequences accurately predicted the HLA-A and HLA-B alleles for most subjects in the first cohort. Several of the top co-occurrence clusters appeared to be linked to parvovirus B19, influenza, CMV and Epstein-Barr virus, according to a later analysis. A group of highly shared sequence variants was considered likely to be a technical artifact of the sequencing pipeline. HLA typing was unavailable for some donors at each locus, so association tests used only the typed subset. The 87-base-pair reads could not distinguish some IMGT-functional V segments, including TRBV6-2 and TRBV6-3, so those segments were excluded.

The cohort consisted of approximately 670 healthy bone marrow donors. All cohort members were sampled while nominally healthy, although unrecorded immune exposures were likely present. The donor tested CMV seropositive, placing the donor among the 289 seropositive members of the cohort. A peripheral blood sample was collected from each donor, and TCR beta sequencing was performed on peripheral blood mononuclear cells. Genomic DNA extraction from the blood cell samples was performed with the Qiagen DNeasy Blood Extraction Kit. In the case of this clone: The antigen this receptor binds is unknown. No qualities accompany the bases; no much larger clone lies one base away.

The receptor was isolated from a woman in her late teens or twenties in good health and CMV-seropositive. Recombination connected TRBV19 to TRBJ1-5; TRBD1 lines up with 12 middle nucleotides. The sequencing sample was made of PBMCs. The DNA sequence is as follows: TGTGCCAGTAGTATTGGCAACCTCGGGACAGGGGGCTACCAGCCCCAGCATTTT. This codes for CASSIGNLGTGGYQPQHF.